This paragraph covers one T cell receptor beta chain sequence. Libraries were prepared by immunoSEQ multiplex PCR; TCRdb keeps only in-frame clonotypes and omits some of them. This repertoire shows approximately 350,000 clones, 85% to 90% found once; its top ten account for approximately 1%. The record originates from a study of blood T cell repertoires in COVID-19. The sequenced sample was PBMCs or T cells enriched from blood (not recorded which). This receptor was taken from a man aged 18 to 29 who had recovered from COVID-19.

The CDR3 protein is CSVEARAGTSQYF. DNA for the CDR3: TGCAGCGTTGAAGCAAGGGCCGGGACATCCCAGTACTTC. This chain joins TRBV29-1 and TRBJ2-5; tentatively, D is TRBD1 (6 bases). Germline V gene sequence: CDR1 SQVTM, CDR2 ANQGSEA. The V gene lost 1 base and the J gene lost 9 bases, with 15 bases spanning the gap. The CDR3 has 13 amino acids.